A selection of T cell receptor beta chains follows, all from one sample in a study of T-cell memory formation after mild COVID-19. MiXCR was run by TCRdb on the 5' RACE reads, yielding one entry per CDR3 protein. The sample includes 260,000 or so distinct CDR3 sequences, over 15% seen only once; the top ten take around 20%. Sequenced input: PBMCs or a T cell subset sorted from them (not recorded which). These receptors were obtained from a man in his late teens or twenties who had mild COVID-19 (a few samples of this study predate the infection). Cell type and time point are not known. Both conserved end residues are part of each CDR3. The D gene is left open where the match is weak. A clone size is listed for some rows: how often the clone was seen (once, few, many), or a class if it is expanded.

>TRBD2|NA|TRBV27|TRBJ2-7
CASSSLLAVSSYEQYF
TGTGCCAGCAGTTCCCTCCTAGCGGTCAGCTCCTACGAGCAGTACTTC
>NA|few|TRBV27|TRBJ2-3
CASSPQRDTDTQYF
TGTGCCAGCAGTCCACAGAGGGACACAGATACGCAGTATTTT
>NA|NA|TRBV24-1|TRBJ2-1
CATSKQNNEQFF
TGTGCCACCAGTAAACAGAACAATGAGCAGTTCTTC
>TRBD1|many|TRBV5-1|TRBJ2-1
CASSLAPSGGVEQFF
TGCGCCAGCAGCTTGGCCCCCTCAGGGGGCGTAGAGCAGTTCTTC
>NA|few|TRBV7-3|TRBJ1-1
CASSPGLDNTEAFF
TGTGCCAGCAGCCCGGGTTTGGATAACACTGAAGCTTTCTTT
>TRBD1|few|TRBV4-3|TRBJ2-2
CASSPGQVNTGELFF
TGCGCCAGCAGCCCCGGACAGGTGAACACCGGGGAGCTGTTTTTT
>NA|few|TRBV20-1|TRBJ2-2
CSARGTKNTGELFF
TGCAGTGCTAGAGGGACAAAGAACACCGGGGAGCTGTTTTTT
>TRBD2|NA|TRBV4-2|TRBJ2-1
CASSYSGGREQFF
TGTGCCAGCAGCTATAGCGGGGGGAGAGAGCAGTTCTTC
>TRBD2|few|TRBV7-2|TRBJ2-3
CASSWTSGGLDTQYF
TGTGCCAGCAGCTGGACTAGCGGGGGGTTAGATACGCAGTATTTT
>TRBD1|few|TRBV6-2/TRBV6-3|TRBJ2-2
CASSQDRDGGELFF
TGTGCCAGCAGCCAGGACAGGGACGGGGGGGAGCTGTTTTTT
>NA|few|TRBV4-1|TRBJ2-5
CASSRRGAGETQYF
TGCGCCAGCAGCCGCCGGGGGGCCGGCGAGACCCAGTACTTC
>TRBD2|NA|TRBV9|TRBJ2-5
CASSTSGGAAETQYF
TGTGCCAGCAGCACTAGCGGGGGGGCCGCAGAGACCCAGTACTTC
>NA|few|TRBV27|TRBJ2-2
CASSPAAGTGELFF
TGTGCCAGCAGTCCCGCGGCCGGGACCGGGGAGCTGTTTTTT
>NA|many|TRBV7-9|TRBJ2-3
CASSRPISTDTQYF
TGTGCCAGCAGCCGACCTATTAGCACAGATACGCAGTATTTT
>NA|few|TRBV5-1|TRBJ2-5
CASSLELGGKTQYF
TGCGCCAGCAGCTTGGAGTTAGGGGGAAAGACCCAGTACTTC
>NA|NA|TRBV7-2|TRBJ2-3
CASGADTQYF
TGTGCCAGCGGCGCAGATACGCAGTATTTT
>NA|few|TRBV7-2|TRBJ2-7
CASSPRGGGPYEQYF
TGTGCCAGCAGCCCCCGGGGAGGGGGTCCCTACGAGCAGTACTTC
>NA|few|TRBV4-1|TRBJ1-2
CASSQVGGYYGYTF
TGCGCCAGCAGCCAAGTAGGCGGATACTATGGCTACACCTTC
>NA|many|TRBV10-3|TRBJ2-7
CATRATLSYEQYF
TGTGCCACCCGGGCTACCCTATCCTACGAGCAGTACTTC
>NA|many|TRBV5-1|TRBJ2-7
CASSWNFGGELYEQYF
TGCGCCAGCAGCTGGAATTTCGGTGGGGAGCTCTACGAGCAGTACTTC
>NA|few|TRBV7-2|TRBJ1-5
CASSLAGRGSNQPQHF
TGTGCCAGCAGCTTGGCCGGACGTGGGAGCAATCAGCCCCAGCATTTT
>NA|few|TRBV7-2|TRBJ1-5
CASSPDGASNQPQHF
TGTGCCAGCAGCCCGGACGGAGCTAGCAATCAGCCCCAGCATTTT